The text below deals with one T cell receptor (beta chain). This entry belongs to a study of blood T cell repertoires in COVID-19. Study-level information: The cDNA or gDNA used as material had been derived from T cells, B-cell-depleted T cells, or PBMCs.

This table comes from immunoSEQ multiplex PCR, and its TCRdb copy is limited to in-frame clones, with some not included. Among 150,000 or so clones listed, about nine tenths were seen once. This CDR3 is built from 14 residues. V was cut by 6 bases and J by 0 bases, with 9 bases left in between. CDR1 and CDR2 (germline): SQVTM, ANQGSEA. Participants had their cohort set by participant-reported clinical history. People in the exposed group encountered a COVID-19 case within 2 weeks before entering the study. The sequence derives from a woman aged 35 to 49 who had been exposed to COVID-19. The source material was PBMCs or T cells enriched from blood (not recorded which). This chain links TRBV29-1 with TRBJ2-6; D possibly corresponds to TRBD1 (6 bases). CDR3: CSVRGSSGANVLTF. CDR3 nucleotides: TGCAGCGTCAGGGGCTCCTCTGGGGCCAACGTCCTGACTTTC.